The clone carrying this T cell receptor beta chain was recorded many times. Its antigen is unidentified. The data derive from a study of T cells in Graves' hyperthyroidism and ophthalmopathy. Study conclusions and caveats: Ophthalmopathy was separated from stable hyperthyroidism by a 13 V-J model.

Trimming shortened V by 6 bases and J by 0 bases, and 3 bases separated the two germline ends. CDR1 DFQATT and CDR2 SNEGSKA come from the germline V gene (reference sequence). The CDR3 runs to 10 residues. On the basis of clinical symptoms, serum thyroxine and TRAb, thyroid ultrasound and orbital computed tomography, diagnoses were made. An approximately 10 ml volume of fresh peripheral blood provided the PBMCs. Template material for amplifying TCR beta CDR3 regions consisted of RNA transcripts. Primed by the HTBI set, a first-round RT-PCR was run on the TCR CDR3. TCRdb reanalysed the multiplex PCR reads using MiXCR and keeps one entry per CDR3 protein. This table holds hundreds of thousands of distinct CDR3 sequences, around 24% found once.

The specimen was blood. The TCR sequence derives from a woman aged 25-40 years with Graves' ophthalmopathy. This chain joins TRBV20-1 and TRBJ2-7; D remains unclear. This chain's CDR3 is CSAASYEQYF. The CDR3 DNA reads as TGCAGTGCCGCCTCCTACGAGCAGTACTTC.